This T cell receptor (beta chain) was observed in a study of blood T cell repertoires in COVID-19. Per the study methods: Reference gene primer amplification gave nucleated cell count estimates. Assay: immunoSEQ multiplex PCR; the TCRdb copy retains only in-frame clones and omits some. That table is the source of V, J and clone size, and D and trimming were worked out from the DNA. The sample shows around 56,000 clones, around 90% of them seen only once. The germline V and J ends were trimmed by 7 bases and 4 bases, with 9 bases remaining between them. This CDR3 contains 11 residues. CDR1 is SQVTM and CDR2 is ANQGSEA in the germline V gene.

This clonotype originated in a woman aged 55 to 70 with active or convalescent COVID-19. Sequenced: peripheral blood. This chain joins TRBV29-1 and TRBJ2-3; D remains unclear. The CDR3 DNA reads as TGCAGCGGGAGTTTTGCAGATACGCAGTATTTT. Its translation is CSGSFADTQYF.